In this sample, the clone carrying this T cell receptor (beta chain) turned up a few times. This sample's TCRbeta library carried unique molecular identifier barcodes. MiXCR, applied by TCRdb to the PCR reads, yields one record per CDR3 protein. The repertoire holds approximately 590,000 distinct CDR3 sequences, with 10% to 13% as singletons. The entry originates in a study of T-cell reconstitution after alpha-beta-depleted transplantation in children. The germline gives CDR1 MNHEY, CDR2 SMNVEV (reference sequence). Germline trimming cut 2 bases from V and 6 bases from J; bases unmatched to any gene: 9. The CDR3 consists of 16 residues.

The J gene is TRBJ2-1, the V gene TRBV27, with TRBD1 matching over 8 bases. The sample in question was PBMCs from the stem cell graft donor, obtained from the stem cell graft. The source is a human donor who donated a stem cell graft to a child with acute myeloid leukemia. As DNA, the CDR3 is TGTGCCAGCAGTTTAGAGGGGGACAGGCTAACCAATGAGCAGTTCTTC. Amino acids: CASSLEGDRLTNEQFF.